Presented here are 26 T cell receptor beta chains from one specimen sequenced in a study of blood T cell repertoires in COVID-19. Clones were read by immunoSEQ multiplex PCR, and TCRdb kept only the in-frame ones, dropping some. This table holds some 110,000 clones, around four fifths found once. The sequencing sample was made of peripheral blood. Receptors were obtained from a woman in her 70s with acute or convalescent COVID-19.

This rearrangement joins TRBV3-1 (or the pseudogene TRBV3-2) to TRBJ1-1; D uncertain. From germline, CDR1 is LGHDT and CDR2 YNNKEL (reference sequence). The V end lost 4 bases, the J end lost 10 bases, and 16 bases lay between the germline ends. The CDR3 extends over 13 amino acids. In DNA, the CDR3 is TGTGCCAGCAGCCTCACGTCTATCACCCCAGCTTTCTTT. Protein product: CASSLTSITPAFF.

This chain uses TRBV6-1 with TRBJ1-6; D possibly corresponds to TRBD1 (6 bases). CDR1 MNHNS and CDR2 SASEGT come from the germline V gene. Trimming took 0 bases from V and 12 from J, leaving 18 bases between them. The CDR3 has 16 residues. In DNA form, the CDR3 reads TGTGCCAGCAGTGAAGCCGGGGCAGGGGATTGGGGACCCCTCCACTTT. Its protein product is CASSEAGAGDWGPLHF.

The V and J genes are TRBV21-1 and TRBJ2-3; the DNA was not used to check the table's D call, TRBD1. TRBV21-1 is a known pseudogene. The CDR3 runs 14 residues. The CDR3 bases are TGTGCCAGCACAGGACAGGGATGCACAGATACGCAGTATTTT. Residues: CASTGQGCTDTQYF.

CDR3 in amino acids: CASMGTGGSNQPQHF. The CDR3 DNA is TGTGCCAGTATGGGGACAGGCGGGAGCAATCAGCCCCAGCATTTT. The V and J genes are TRBV19 and TRBJ1-5; TRBD1 agrees at 8 bases. CDR1 is LNHDA, CDR2 SQIVND, per germline (reference sequence). V lost 7 bases, J lost 1 base, and 6 bases stayed unmatched. The CDR3 covers 15 residues.

The V call is TRBV7-6, the J call TRBJ2-7; perhaps TRBD2 as D (6 bases). Deletions cut 2 bases from V and 5 bases from J, with 13 bases between. The CDR3 is 14 residues long. From germline, CDR1 is SGHVS and CDR2 FNYEAQ. The CDR3 is CASSLIAGGNEQYF. DNA for the CDR3: TGTGCCAGCAGCTTAATTGCGGGCGGGAACGAGCAGTACTTC.

The chain combines TRBV6-6 with TRBJ2-1; 9 bases align to TRBD1. Trimming removed 4 bases from V and 3 bases from J; junction bases left unmatched: 1. Germline V gene data show CDR1 as MNHNY and CDR2 as SVGAGI (reference sequence). The CDR3 is 14 amino acids. CDR3 sequence (DNA): TGTGCCAGCAGTTGGGGACAGGGCTACAATGAGCAGTTCTTC. This codes for CASSWGQGYNEQFF.

The rearrangement joins TRBV12-3 or TRBV12-4 to TRBJ1-2; TRBD1 might be the D (5 bases). CDR3 length: 13 residues. The V gene lost 1 base and the J gene lost 4 bases, with 7 bases spanning the gap. The CDR3 DNA is TGTGCCAGCAGTTTAGGGGGCCCCTATGGCTACACCTTC. Amino acids: CASSLGGPYGYTF.

The sample holds one count of this clone. The chain carries TRBV29-1 and TRBJ2-7; 10 bases agree with TRBD2. Germline CDR1 reads SQVTM; CDR2 reads ANQGSEA. The CDR3 consists of 13 residues. The V segment lost 4 bases and the J segment 6 bases; nucleotides outside the gene matches: 6. The CDR3 reads CSVGLAGVAEQYF. DNA for the CDR3: TGCAGCGTTGGCCTAGCGGGAGTGGCCGAGCAGTACTTC.

The J gene is TRBJ1-2, the V gene TRBV20-1; 10 bases match TRBD1. The CDR3 extends over 17 amino acids. Germline assignment: CDR1 DFQATT and CDR2 SNEGSKA (reference sequence). J gave up 7 bases and V 3 bases, and 17 bases lay outside the gene matches. The CDR3 bases are TGCAGTGCTAGTACTTCATTGACAGGGGGCTTTGGGGTTGGCTACACCTTC. This encodes CSASTSLTGGFGVGYTF.

The V gene is TRBV6-6, the J gene TRBJ1-4, with TRBD1 matching over 7 bases. V was pared by 2 bases and J by 2 bases, with 2 bases of the junction left unmatched. Looked up from germline, CDR1 is MNHNY and CDR2 is SVGAGI (reference sequence). CDR3 size: 15 residues. Here the CDR3 DNA reads TGTGCCAGCAGTTACCTGGGACAGACTAATGAAAAACTGTTTTTT. Its translation: CASSYLGQTNEKLFF.

The chain carries TRBV5-1 and TRBJ1-1, with 7 bases fitting TRBD1. The CDR3 totals 14 residues. Germline values: CDR1 SGHRS, CDR2 YFSETQ. Germline trimming cut 1 base from V and 4 bases from J; bases unmatched to any gene: 4. The DNA of the CDR3 is TGCGCCAGCAGCTTGACAGGGGTCGGCACTGAAGCTTTCTTT. Protein: CASSLTGVGTEAFF.

This rearrangement joins TRBV6-2 or TRBV6-3 to TRBJ2-4; D possibly corresponds to TRBD1 (6 bases). The CDR3 loop spans 17 amino acids. V lost 2 bases to trimming and J lost 0 bases, with 14 bases between them. Germline CDR1 is MNHEY and CDR2 is SVGEGT. The chain's CDR3 is CASSYPRQELAKNIQYF. CDR3 sequence (DNA): TGTGCCAGCAGTTACCCCCGACAGGAGTTAGCCAAAAACATTCAGTACTTC.

The chain employs TRBV25-1 and TRBJ2-7; D remains ambiguous. The germline CDR1 and CDR2 sequences are MGHDK and SYGVNS. The CDR3 covers 14 residues. The ends were cut back, 3 bases at V and 2 bases at J, with 11 bases in the middle. This chain's CDR3 is CASSDSVLTYEQYF. CDR3 bases: TGTGCCAGCAGTGATTCAGTTTTAACCTACGAGCAGTACTTC.

The chain combines TRBV6-5 with TRBJ1-1; 8 nucleotides align to TRBD1. This CDR3 has 14 amino acids. Germline CDR1 MNHEY, CDR2 SVGAGI. Trimming cost V 4 bases and J 4 bases; bases outside gene matches: 5. The CDR3 sequence: CASSSDRGGTEAFF. The CDR3 DNA is TGTGCCAGCAGTTCCGACAGGGGAGGCACTGAAGCTTTCTTT.

This clone was seen just once. This sequence joins TRBV12-3 or TRBV12-4 and TRBJ2-7, with D possibly TRBD2 on 5 matching bases. This CDR3 contains 13 residues. Trimming pared 3 bases from V and 2 bases from J, leaving 8 bases between. This CDR3 reads CASSLLATYEQYF. As DNA, the CDR3 is TGTGCCAGCAGTTTGCTAGCAACCTACGAGCAGTACTTC.

The chain links TRBV7-2 to TRBJ1-4; no clear D gene. Trimming took off 1 base at V and 8 bases at J, with 11 bases between the two ends. The CDR3 is 14 residues long. Germline CDR1 reads SGHTA; CDR2 reads FQGNSA. The CDR3 bases are TGTGCCAGCAGCTTAGAGAACAGAGGGGAAAAACTGTTTTTT. The encoded protein is CASSLENRGEKLFF.

This clone has just one count. J is TRBJ2-2 and V is TRBV6-1; TRBD2 aligns across 7 bases. There are 16 residues in the CDR3. V shed 2 bases and J 6 bases; nucleotides not matched to a gene: 9. Per the germline V gene, CDR1 is MNHNS and CDR2 is SASEGT. The CDR3 DNA reads as TGTGCCAGCAGTGAAATAGGACTAGGAAATCCCGGGGAGCTGTTTTTT. Protein product: CASSEIGLGNPGELFF.

The chain employs TRBV3-1 (or the pseudogene TRBV3-2) and TRBJ1-3; D is uncertain. The V gene's germline CDR1 is LGHDT and CDR2 YNNKEL (reference sequence). The CDR3 runs to 14 residues. The germline V and J ends were trimmed by 4 bases and 4 bases, with 11 bases remaining between them. CDR3 nucleotides: TGTGCCAGCAGCCTCGACATCGCCGGAAACACCATATATTTT. It specifies CASSLDIAGNTIYF.

The chain uses TRBV6-5 and TRBJ2-7; 13 bases line up with TRBD2. The germline gives CDR1 MNHEY, CDR2 SVGAGI. This CDR3 has 14 amino acids. The trim removed 5 bases at V and 4 bases at J, leaving 2 bases unmatched. CDR3 in amino acids: CASSQTSGGYEQYF. In nucleotides, the CDR3 is TGTGCCAGCAGTCAGACTAGCGGGGGGTACGAGCAGTACTTC.

The chain combines TRBV7-9 with TRBJ2-4; D remains ambiguous. V lost 2 bases and J 8 bases, leaving 7 bases between the germline ends. The CDR3 has 12 residues. Germline V gives CDR1 SEHNR, CDR2 FQNEAQ (reference sequence). The CDR3 sequence: CASSLIGDIQYF. As DNA, the CDR3 is TGTGCCAGCAGCTTAATCGGTGACATTCAGTACTTC.

This clone was picked up a small number of times. V and J are TRBV7-2 and TRBJ1-4; D ambiguous. V lost 0 bases, J lost 7 bases, and 12 bases lay in between. Germline loops: CDR1 SGHTA, CDR2 FQGNSA. There are 15 residues in the CDR3. DNA for the CDR3: TGTGCCAGCAGCTTAGCGGGCAGAATAGGTGAAAAACTGTTTTTT. Translation: CASSLAGRIGEKLFF.

The V and J genes are TRBV29-1 and TRBJ2-1; TRBD2 matches at 12 bases. The CDR3 sequence is 15 residues long. Germline loops: CDR1 SQVTM, CDR2 ANQGSEA. V lost 4 bases, J lost 10 bases, and 11 bases stayed unmatched. The CDR3 DNA follows: TGCAGCGTTGGCGTCGGTCTAGCGGGAGGGGGCGAGCAGTTCTTC. It specifies CSVGVGLAGGGEQFF.

This rearrangement joins TRBV7-8 to TRBJ2-1; possibly TRBD1 for D (6 bases). The CDR3 is made up of 13 amino acids. Trimming pared 4 bases from V and 10 bases from J, leaving 14 bases between. Germline CDR1 reads SGHVS; CDR2 reads FQNEAQ. Here the CDR3 reads CASSSWGPIEQFF. The CDR3 coding sequence is TGTGCCAGCAGCTCCTGGGGGCCCATCGAGCAGTTCTTC.

The rearrangement uses TRBV6-5 and TRBJ2-2; 8 bases are a match to TRBD1. This CDR3 has 15 residues. V dropped 7 bases and J dropped 7; count of bases not matched to a gene: 11. Looked up from germline, CDR1 is MNHEY and CDR2 is SVGAGI. CDR3 DNA: TGTGCCAGCAATCAGGGGGCGACCTGGGGCGGGGAGCTGTTTTTT. It is translated as CASNQGATWGGELFF.

V and J are TRBV5-1 and TRBJ2-2; the match to TRBD1 covers 9 bases. Looked up from germline, CDR1 is SGHRS and CDR2 is YFSETQ. CDR3 length: 16 residues. V was pared by 1 base and J by 7 bases, with 8 bases of the junction left unmatched. The CDR3 DNA is TGCGCCAGCAGCTTGATGACAGGGGGGGCCGGCGGGGAGCTGTTTTTT. This sequence encodes CASSLMTGGAGGELFF.

This clone occurred a few times. The rearrangement links TRBV5-1 to TRBJ2-1, with TRBD2 identical over 9 bases. V lost 4 bases to trimming and J lost 8 bases; unmatched junction nucleotides: 13. The CDR3 loop spans 16 amino acids. Looked up from germline, CDR1 is SGHRS and CDR2 is YFSETQ. CDR3 residues: CASSTLGAGGRDEQFF. The CDR3 nucleotides read TGCGCCAGCAGCACCCTTGGGGCGGGAGGGCGAGATGAGCAGTTCTTC.